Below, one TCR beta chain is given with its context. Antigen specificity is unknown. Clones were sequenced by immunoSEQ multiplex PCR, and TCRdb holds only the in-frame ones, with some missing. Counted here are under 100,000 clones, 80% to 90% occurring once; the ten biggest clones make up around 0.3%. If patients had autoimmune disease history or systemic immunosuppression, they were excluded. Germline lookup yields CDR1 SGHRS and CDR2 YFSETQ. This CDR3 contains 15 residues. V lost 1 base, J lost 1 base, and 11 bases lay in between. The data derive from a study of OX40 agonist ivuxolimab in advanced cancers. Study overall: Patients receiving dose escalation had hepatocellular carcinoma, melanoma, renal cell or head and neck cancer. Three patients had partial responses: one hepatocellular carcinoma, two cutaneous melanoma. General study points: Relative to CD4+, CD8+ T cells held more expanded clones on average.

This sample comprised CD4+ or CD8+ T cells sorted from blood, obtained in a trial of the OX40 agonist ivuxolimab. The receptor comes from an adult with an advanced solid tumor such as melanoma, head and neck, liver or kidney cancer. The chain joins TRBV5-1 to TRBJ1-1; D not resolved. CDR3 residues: CASSLSWARNTEAFF. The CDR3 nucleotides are TGCGCCAGCAGCTTGAGTTGGGCGCGGAACACTGAAGCTTTCTTT.